These 18 T cell receptor beta chains originate from one sample sequenced in a study of control samples from healthy donors and cancer patients. Only in-frame clones appear in the TCRdb table, and some are missing; sequencing was by immunoSEQ multiplex PCR. The sample holds 35,000 to 50,000 clones, roughly 86% seen once. Sequenced: PBMCs. The receptors shown here come from a woman aged 60 to 75 with lung cancer.

This sequence joins TRBV12-2 and TRBJ2-7. TRBV12-2 is termed a pseudogene. The CDR3 is 19 residues long. CDR3 DNA sequence: TGTGCAAGTCGCTTAGTCAACCCCCCTAACCAGGAGCGCTCCTACGAGCAGTACTTC. It is translated as CASRLVNPPNQERSYEQYF.

In this sample, this clone turned up once. The CDR3 DNA reads TGTGCCACCAGCAGAGATCAGGGGACAGATACGCAGTATTTT. This translates into CATSRDQGTDTQYF. This rearrangement joins TRBV15 to TRBJ2-3, with D perhaps matching TRBD1 (6 bases). This CDR3 is built from 14 residues. Looked up from germline, CDR1 is LNHNV and CDR2 is YYDKDF (reference sequence). V was trimmed by 0 bases and J by 3 bases, leaving 7 bases between them.

J is TRBJ2-1 and V is TRBV6-2 or TRBV6-3; no definite D call. V gave up 4 bases and J gave up 0 bases, with 28 bases separating them. This CDR3 is built from 21 residues. Germline V CDR1 and CDR2: MNHEY, SVGEGT. DNA for the CDR3: TGTGCCAGCAGTTTCCGCCCGGAACAGACGGCCTCTGGAAACTCCTACAATGAGCAGTTCTTC. This sequence encodes CASSFRPEQTASGNSYNEQFF.

The sample holds one count of this clone. The gene calls are TRBV5-5 and TRBJ2-1, with D possibly being TRBD2 (5 bases). The germline V and J ends were trimmed by 5 bases and 0 bases, with 12 bases remaining between them. The CDR3 sequence is 15 residues long. CDR1 SGHKS and CDR2 YYEKEE come from the germline V gene (reference sequence). The CDR3 loop reads CASSSDGSSYNEQFF. The CDR3 region has the DNA TGTGCCAGCAGTTCCGATGGGAGCTCCTACAATGAGCAGTTCTTC.

CDR3 bases: TGTGCCAGCGTGGGAGCGGGCCTGGGAGGCTACACCTTC. This codes for CASVGAGLGGYTF. J is TRBJ1-2 and V is TRBV2; D ambiguous. Trimming took 8 bases from V and 8 from J, leaving 18 bases between them. Germline loops: CDR1 SNHLY, CDR2 FYNNEI. The CDR3 loop spans 13 amino acids.

This clone was found once. This chain joins TRBV11-3 and TRBJ2-1; D not certain. There are 14 residues in the CDR3. Between the trimmed V and J ends, which lost 6 bases and 8 bases, there was a span of 17 bases. Per germline, CDR1 SGHNT and CDR2 YENEEA. DNA for the CDR3: TGTGCCAGCAGGTCCACAACGACCTCAGATGAGCAGTTCTTC. The encoded protein is CASRSTTTSDEQFF.

The chain is built from TRBV24-1 and TRBJ2-5; 8 bases map to TRBD2. Per the germline V gene, CDR1 is KGHDR and CDR2 is SFDVKD. The CDR3 loop spans 16 amino acids. J gave up 5 bases and V 3 bases, and 10 bases lay outside the gene matches. CDR3 region: CATSDQVSGTGETQYF. The CDR3 region has the DNA TGTGCCACCAGTGATCAGGTTAGCGGGACGGGCGAGACCCAGTACTTC.

The chain has TRBV6-5 and TRBJ1-1; D is ambiguous. CDR1 is MNHEY, CDR2 SVGAGI, per germline. The CDR3 contains 14 residues. V was clipped by 0 bases and J by 0 bases, with 5 bases between them. This CDR3 is CASSYSSMNTEAFF. The CDR3 DNA reads TGTGCCAGCAGTTACTCTTCCATGAACACTGAAGCTTTCTTT.

This rearrangement joins TRBV4-3 to TRBJ2-2, with 14 bases lining up with TRBD2. Germline V CDR1 and CDR2: LGHNA, YSLEER. The ends lost 5 bases at V and 3 bases at J; junction bases unmatched: 5. This CDR3 contains 17 residues. CDR3 coding DNA: TGCGCCAGCAGCGCGGGACTAGCGGGAGATTACACCGGGGAGCTGTTTTTT. Its protein product is CASSAGLAGDYTGELFF.

V and J are TRBV28 and TRBJ1-3; D is ambiguous. V lost 3 bases, J lost 1 base, and 4 bases lay in between. The CDR3 runs 13 residues. Germline CDR1 is MDHEN and CDR2 is SYDVKM. The CDR3 here is CASSLSSGNTIYF. In DNA form, the CDR3 reads TGTGCCAGCAGTTTGTCTTCTGGAAACACCATATATTTT.

CDR3 in amino acids: CASSDRPTEAFF. As DNA, the CDR3 is TGCGCCAGCAGTGACAGGCCCACTGAAGCTTTCTTT. The rearrangement links TRBV5-1 to TRBJ1-1, with D possibly TRBD1 on 6 matching bases. V shed 5 bases and J shed 4 bases, with 9 bases lying between them. The germline V gene has CDR1 SGHRS and CDR2 YFSETQ. The CDR3 covers 12 residues. The entire variable domain, with the rest obtained from reference TRBV5-1 and TRBJ1-1, is as follows: KAGVTQTPRYLIKTRGQQVTLSCSPISGHRSVSWYQQTPGQGLQFLFEYFSETQRNKGNFPGRFSGRQFSNSRSEMNVSTLELGDSALYLCASSDRPTEAFFGQGTRLTVV.

V gene TRBV11-2 combines with J gene TRBJ1-6; D gene unclear. Looked up from germline, CDR1 is SGHAT and CDR2 is FQNNGV. Trimming cost V 0 bases and J 11 bases, with 8 bases left between them. The CDR3 runs 13 residues. The CDR3 reads CASSLDVRTPLHF. DNA of the CDR3: TGTGCCAGCAGCTTAGATGTGAGGACACCCCTCCACTTT.

This clone showed up just a few times. The chain links TRBV12-3 or TRBV12-4 to TRBJ2-7; D may be TRBD2 (5 bases). The germline V and J ends were trimmed by 3 bases and 7 bases, with 10 bases remaining between them. This CDR3 is 12 amino acids long. The chain's CDR3 is CASSFRRREQYF. CDR3 nucleotide sequence: TGTGCCAGCAGTTTCCGGAGGCGAGAGCAGTACTTC.

The rearrangement joins TRBV28 to TRBJ2-7, with 11 bases aligning to TRBD1. Per germline, CDR1 MDHEN and CDR2 SYDVKM. With V trimmed by 5 bases and J by 7 bases, 4 bases remained unmatched. The CDR3 covers 13 residues. CDR3 DNA: TGTGCCAGCAGTCCCCGGGACAGGGGGGAGCAGTACTTC. Translating it yields CASSPRDRGEQYF.

V is TRBV5-1 and J is TRBJ2-7; D not certain. V shed 4 bases and J shed 3 bases, with 11 bases lying between them. Germline V gene sequence: CDR1 SGHRS, CDR2 YFSETQ. This CDR3 region has 13 residues. CDR3 region: CASSRLGFYEQYF. CDR3 in DNA: TGCGCCAGCAGCCGGCTTGGATTCTACGAGCAGTACTTC.

This clone was found once. J is TRBJ1-1 and V is TRBV10-2; D not certain. The CDR3 covers 13 residues. Germline V CDR1 and CDR2: WSHSY, SAAADI. The V end lost 2 bases, the J end lost 5 bases, and 9 bases lay between the germline ends. The CDR3 reads CASSESLETEAFF. The CDR3 bases are TGCGCCAGCAGTGAGAGTCTTGAAACTGAAGCTTTCTTT.

This chain uses TRBV5-1 with TRBJ2-2; unclear D gene. The V and J ends lost 4 bases and 0 bases respectively, with 10 bases between them. The CDR3 is made up of 15 amino acids. Germline V CDR1 and CDR2: SGHRS, YFSETQ. The CDR3 sequence: CASSPGGANTGELFF. The CDR3 nucleotides read TGCGCCAGCAGCCCGGGTGGGGCGAACACCGGGGAGCTGTTTTTT.

The chain combines TRBV5-6 with TRBJ1-2; 12 bases are a match to TRBD1. The CDR3 is 16 residues long. The germline V gene has CDR1 SGHDT and CDR2 YYEEEE. V trimming: 4 bases; J trimming: 3 bases; junction bases outside the gene matches: 7. The CDR3 nucleotides are TGTGCCAGCAGCAAGGGACAGGGGGCGAATCACTATGGCTACACCTTC. Translation gives CASSKGQGANHYGYTF.